A single sample gave rise to the 26 T cell receptor beta chains below, sequenced in a study of T-cell reconstitution after alpha-beta-depleted transplantation in children. Unique molecular identifiers were incorporated during preparation of the TCRbeta library. Each CDR3 protein gets one entry after TCRdb re-called the PCR reads with MiXCR. The sample carries fewer than 150,000 distinct CDR3 sequences, roughly 10% recorded once. Specimen: PBMCs, mostly from graft donor cells, collected 180 days after TCRalphabeta/CD19-depleted stem cell transplant. These receptors all come from a girl in the first two years of life who had a stem cell transplant for combined immunodeficiency, so the T cells may come from the graft donor.

The chain combines TRBV6-1 with TRBJ2-3; 7 positions match TRBD1. Germline assignment: CDR1 MNHNS and CDR2 SASEGT. This CDR3 is 15 amino acids long. The V gene end was trimmed by 6 bases and the J gene end by 1 base; junction bases not matched to a gene: 7. Here the CDR3 reads CASRTDRVRTDTQYF. The CDR3 DNA is TGTGCCAGCAGAACAGACAGGGTTCGCACAGATACGCAGTATTTT.

The rearrangement joins TRBV4-2 to TRBJ2-2; D possibly corresponds to TRBD2 (5 bases). The CDR3 has 14 residues. Germline lookup yields CDR1 LGHNA and CDR2 YNFKEQ. Trimming took off 10 bases at V and 0 bases at J, with 12 bases between the two ends. CDR3 in amino acids: CAMRPGTNTGELFF. The CDR3 DNA follows: TGTGCCATGAGGCCCGGGACGAACACCGGGGAGCTGTTTTTT.

The chain has TRBV20-1 and TRBJ2-7; 12 nucleotides align to TRBD2. The length of the CDR3 is 14 residues. CDR1 is DFQATT and CDR2 is SNEGSKA in the germline V gene (reference sequence). J lost 4 bases, V lost 3 bases, and 4 bases had no gene match. In DNA, the CDR3 is TGCAGTGCTAGTGAGGGACTAGCGGGTTACGAGCAGTACTTC. Translated, it gives CSASEGLAGYEQYF.

This clonotype was observed a few times. The chain has TRBV14 and TRBJ2-7, with D possibly being TRBD2 (5 bases). In germline, CDR1 is SGHDN, CDR2 FVKESK. CDR3 length equals 14 residues. V lost 0 bases and J lost 6, with 12 bases in between. CDR3 protein: CASSQDPEGREQYF. CDR3 coding DNA: TGTGCCAGCAGCCAAGACCCTGAGGGTCGCGAGCAGTACTTC.

This chain links TRBV6-2 or TRBV6-3 with TRBJ2-7, with 12 positions matching TRBD2. Trimming removed 5 bases from V and 2 bases from J; junction bases left unmatched: 13. The CDR3 length is 18 residues. Germline CDR1 reads MNHEY; CDR2 reads SVGEGT. CDR3 in amino acids: CASSQKNHLAGGTYEQYF. CDR3 sequence (DNA): TGTGCCAGCAGTCAGAAGAATCATCTAGCGGGGGGGACCTACGAGCAGTACTTC.

The V call is TRBV18, the J call TRBJ1-5; a weak D match, TRBD1 (5 bases). Per the germline V gene, CDR1 is KGHSH and CDR2 is LQKENI. The CDR3 is 15 residues long. Deletions cut 3 bases from V and 1 base from J, with 10 bases between. CDR3 amino acids: CASSPLEGSNQPQHF. For the CDR3, the DNA is TGTGCCAGCTCACCCCTGGAGGGGAGCAATCAGCCCCAGCATTTT.

This chain joins TRBV5-1 and TRBJ2-2; D remains ambiguous. V lost 2 bases to trimming and J lost 9 bases, with 5 bases between them. Germline CDR1 is SGHRS and CDR2 is YFSETQ. There are 11 residues in the CDR3. In nucleotides, the CDR3 is TGCGCCAGCAGCTTAGCACGGGAGCTGTTTTTT. Protein product: CASSLARELFF.

The chain combines TRBV7-2 with TRBJ1-5, with D possibly being TRBD1 (5 bases). The CDR3 is made up of 16 amino acids. Trimming took off 3 bases at V and 1 base at J, with 13 bases between the two ends. Germline V gene sequence: CDR1 SGHTA, CDR2 FQGNSA. The chain's CDR3 is CASSFNPGPSNQPQHF. The CDR3 DNA reads TGTGCCAGCAGCTTTAACCCGGGACCGAGCAATCAGCCCCAGCATTTT.

This clonotype appeared many times. This rearrangement joins TRBV5-7 to TRBJ2-5; 7 bases fit TRBD2. TRBV5-7 is sorted into the ORF group, with uncertain function. The trim removed 6 bases at V and 0 bases at J, leaving 14 bases unmatched. CDR3 length: 17 residues. CDR3 amino acids: CASTGRERPFYQETQYF. The CDR3 nucleotides read TGTGCCAGCACCGGGCGGGAGCGCCCTTTTTACCAAGAGACCCAGTACTTC.

A few counts support this clonotype. The V gene is TRBV18, the J gene TRBJ2-7; 8 bases are shared with TRBD1. This CDR3 has 18 residues. In germline, CDR1 is KGHSH, CDR2 LQKENI. The junction had 17 bases not matched to a gene; V was cut back by 3 bases and J by 4 bases. The CDR3 protein is CASSPHGTGEGVLYEQYF. Here the CDR3 DNA reads TGTGCCAGCTCACCGCACGGGACAGGCGAAGGGGTGCTATACGAGCAGTACTTC.

J is TRBJ1-6 and V is TRBV7-2; TRBD1 matches 7 bases. Germline assignment: CDR1 SGHTA and CDR2 FQGNSA. CDR3 length: 17 amino acids. The J segment lost 0 bases and the V segment lost 5 bases, leaving 7 bases of the junction unmatched. CDR3 loop: CASSPMTGTSYNSPLHF. CDR3 in DNA: TGTGCCAGCAGCCCAATGACAGGGACCTCCTATAATTCACCCCTCCACTTT.

The sample holds many counts of this clonotype. V is TRBV5-5 and J is TRBJ1-6; D not resolved. The germline CDR1 and CDR2 sequences are SGHKS and YYEKEE (reference sequence). Deletions cut 2 bases from V and 7 bases from J, with 4 bases between. The CDR3 is made up of 12 amino acids. The CDR3 sequence: CASSFRNSPLHF. DNA for the CDR3: TGTGCCAGCAGCTTCAGGAATTCACCCCTCCACTTT.

V is TRBV6-1 and J is TRBJ2-5, with TRBD1 matching over 8 bases. This CDR3 is built from 13 residues. Germline assignment: CDR1 MNHNS and CDR2 SASEGT. V was pared by 5 bases and J by 12 bases, with 11 bases of the junction left unmatched. This CDR3 is CASSQLLQGVEYF. The DNA for the CDR3 is TGTGCCAGCAGTCAACTTCTACAGGGGGTGGAGTACTTC.

The gene calls are TRBV20-1 and TRBJ2-2; D gene unclear. From germline, CDR1 is DFQATT and CDR2 SNEGSKA (reference sequence). V was pared by 4 bases and J by 0 bases, with 12 bases between. There are 15 residues in the CDR3. CDR3 residues: CSATDGKPNTGELFF. DNA for the CDR3: TGCAGTGCTACAGATGGGAAGCCGAACACCGGGGAGCTGTTTTTT.

The V and J genes are TRBV13 and TRBJ2-7; D not resolved. CDR3 length: 14 residues. The V end was cut by 2 bases, the J end by 0 bases, with 8 bases between. From germline, CDR1 is PRHDT and CDR2 FYEKMQ (reference sequence). The CDR3 is CASSLKVSSYEQYF. CDR3 nucleotides: TGTGCCAGCAGCTTAAAGGTTAGCTCCTACGAGCAGTACTTC.

This clonotype came up a few times. The chain joins TRBV28 to TRBJ2-5, with D possibly being TRBD2 (6 bases). V was clipped by 2 bases and J by 5 bases, with 12 bases between them. The CDR3 runs to 14 residues. The germline gives CDR1 MDHEN, CDR2 SYDVKM. The CDR3 DNA reads TGTGCCAGCAGTTTAGCCGGGAGAGGCGAGACCCAGTACTTC. Its translation is CASSLAGRGETQYF.

This clonotype has a handful of counts. The chain carries TRBV14 and TRBJ1-4; 8 bases line up with TRBD1. The CDR3 is 14 residues long. Germline V gives CDR1 SGHDN, CDR2 FVKESK. J lost 8 bases, V lost 8 bases, and 10 bases had no gene match. The CDR3 bases are TGTGCCAGCTCATTTGGGACAGGAGGCGAAAAACTGTTTTTT. It is translated as CASSFGTGGEKLFF.

J is TRBJ2-1 and V is TRBV2; TRBD1 matches 9 bases. Germline-derived CDR1 and CDR2 are SNHLY and FYNNEI. There are 14 residues in the CDR3. The junction had 5 bases not matched to a gene; V was cut back by 3 bases and J by 8 bases. CDR3 DNA: TGTGCCAGCAGTGATGCGGGACAGGGTGATGAGCAGTTCTTC. It is translated as CASSDAGQGDEQFF.

This clonotype occurred a few times. The chain is built from TRBV6-2 or TRBV6-3 and TRBJ2-3; D is uncertain. This CDR3 contains 15 residues. The V gene lost 2 bases and the J gene lost 4 bases, with 13 bases spanning the gap. In germline, CDR1 is MNHEY, CDR2 SVGEGT. CDR3 amino acids: CASSYGPGFADTQYF. CDR3 DNA sequence: TGTGCCAGCAGTTACGGACCGGGTTTCGCAGATACGCAGTATTTT.

The chain recombines TRBV12-3 or TRBV12-4 with TRBJ1-5; D is unresolved. V lost 1 base and J lost 5, with 9 bases in between. There are 14 residues in the CDR3. For the CDR3, the DNA is TGTGCCAGCAGTTTAGGTTACGGAGATCAGCCCCAGCATTTT. As protein: CASSLGYGDQPQHF.

The CDR3 DNA follows: TGCAGTGCTAGAGATGGGACAGGGAAGCCAGATACGCAGTATTTT. Encoded protein: CSARDGTGKPDTQYF. The V and J genes are TRBV20-1 and TRBJ2-3; 9 nucleotides align to TRBD1. The CDR3 length is 15 residues. Germline CDR1 and CDR2: DFQATT and SNEGSKA (reference sequence). The ends lost 0 bases at V and 4 bases at J; junction bases unmatched: 5.

This chain links TRBV4-3 with TRBJ2-5; 8 bases map to TRBD2. Trimming removed 2 bases from V and 3 bases from J; junction bases left unmatched: 2. The CDR3 covers 14 residues. Germline CDR1 reads LGHNA; CDR2 reads YSLEER. The CDR3 loop is CASSQWGLEETQYF. Written as DNA, the CDR3 is TGCGCCAGCAGCCAATGGGGACTAGAAGAGACCCAGTACTTC.

V and J are TRBV5-1 and TRBJ2-5; the match to TRBD1 covers 8 bases. The CDR3 runs 14 residues. The V gene end was trimmed by 4 bases and the J gene end by 4 bases; junction bases not matched to a gene: 6. Germline V CDR1 and CDR2: SGHRS, YFSETQ. Written as DNA, the CDR3 is TGCGCCAGCAGCCCAGGACAGGGCGCAGAGACCCAGTACTTC. Protein product: CASSPGQGAETQYF.

This clonotype has a handful of counts. The chain recombines TRBV6-1 with TRBJ1-5; perhaps TRBD1 as D (6 bases). V lost 6 bases and J 1 base, leaving 10 bases between the germline ends. The CDR3 contains 14 residues. Germline V gene sequence: CDR1 MNHNS, CDR2 SASEGT. The CDR3 DNA reads as TGTGCCAGCAGAAAACAGGGAAGCAATCAGCCCCAGCATTTT. Translating it yields CASRKQGSNQPQHF.

The V gene is TRBV20-1, the J gene TRBJ1-5; 7 positions match TRBD1. Germline V gene lookup returns CDR1 DFQATT and CDR2 SNEGSKA (reference sequence). Unmatched junction bases numbered 7, after V lost 4 bases and J lost 4 bases. This CDR3 has 14 amino acids. CDR3 nucleotides: TGCAGTGCTAAAAAGACAGGGAGGAATCAGCCCCAGCATTTT. It yields the protein CSAKKTGRNQPQHF.

The V and J genes are TRBV20-1 and TRBJ2-5; 11 nucleotides match TRBD1. After removal of 6 bases from V and 4 bases from J, the junction contained 10 bases not matched to a gene. CDR1 is DFQATT and CDR2 is SNEGSKA in the germline V gene (reference sequence). The CDR3 totals 15 residues. The CDR3 region is CSALPDRGLRETQYF. CDR3 sequence (DNA): TGCAGTGCCCTACCGGACAGGGGGCTTCGAGAGACCCAGTACTTC.